Measured by frequency, the clone carrying this T cell receptor (beta chain) is medium-sized (0.01 to 0.1%). What it binds is not known. UMI-labeled 5' RACE produced the TCR beta libraries. Reprocessing the 5' RACE reads, TCRdb reports a single entry for every CDR3 protein and omits DNA. This sample's clone table lists about 8,800 distinct CDR3 sequences. These data originate in a study of human CD8 memory T cell subsets. Study conclusions and caveats: Minimally overlapping with each other were the repertoires of precursor exhausted and stem-like memory T cells.

The CDR3 has 19 amino acids. The germline V gene encodes CDR1 SGHTA and CDR2 FQGNSA. Early memory CD8+ T cells that were CCR7+ PD-1+ TIGIT+ and had exhausted-like traits were the TPEX cells. Enrichment for total CD8+ T cells was performed by negative magnetic separation. Specimen: CD8+ T cells from PBMCs. The sequence was obtained from a human donor in good health. The chain is built from TRBV7-2 and TRBJ2-1; TCRdb's D call, TRBD2, is unchecked because there is no DNA. This CDR3 is CASSLRGLAGGPKYNEQFF.